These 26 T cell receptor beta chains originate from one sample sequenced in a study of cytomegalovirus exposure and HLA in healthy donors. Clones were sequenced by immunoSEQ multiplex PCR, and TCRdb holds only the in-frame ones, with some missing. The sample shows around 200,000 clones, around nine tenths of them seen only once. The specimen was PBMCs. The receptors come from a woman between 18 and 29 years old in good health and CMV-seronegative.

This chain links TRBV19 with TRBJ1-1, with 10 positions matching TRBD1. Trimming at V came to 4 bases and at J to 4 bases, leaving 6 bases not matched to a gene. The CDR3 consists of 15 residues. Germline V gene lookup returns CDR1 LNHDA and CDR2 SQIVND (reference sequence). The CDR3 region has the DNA TGTGCCAGTAGTACGACAGGGGGCAGTCGCACTGAAGCTTTCTTT. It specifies CASSTTGGSRTEAFF.

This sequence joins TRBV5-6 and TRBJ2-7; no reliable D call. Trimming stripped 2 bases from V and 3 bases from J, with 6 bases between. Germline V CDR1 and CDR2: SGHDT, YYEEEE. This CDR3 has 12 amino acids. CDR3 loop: CASSLLNYEQYF. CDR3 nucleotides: TGTGCCAGCAGCTTATTAAACTACGAGCAGTACTTC.

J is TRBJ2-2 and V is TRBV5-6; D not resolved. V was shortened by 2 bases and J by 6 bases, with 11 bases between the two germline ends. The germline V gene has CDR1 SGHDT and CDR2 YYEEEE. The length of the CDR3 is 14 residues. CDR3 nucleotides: TGTGCCAGCAGCTTTCTTGGAGTACCCGGGGAGCTGTTTTTT. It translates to CASSFLGVPGELFF.

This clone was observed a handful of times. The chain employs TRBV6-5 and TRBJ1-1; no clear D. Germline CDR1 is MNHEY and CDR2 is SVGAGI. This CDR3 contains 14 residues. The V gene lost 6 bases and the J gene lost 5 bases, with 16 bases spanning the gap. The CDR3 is CASRPDRTRTEAFF. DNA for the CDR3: TGTGCCAGCAGGCCGGATCGGACTCGGACTGAAGCTTTCTTT.

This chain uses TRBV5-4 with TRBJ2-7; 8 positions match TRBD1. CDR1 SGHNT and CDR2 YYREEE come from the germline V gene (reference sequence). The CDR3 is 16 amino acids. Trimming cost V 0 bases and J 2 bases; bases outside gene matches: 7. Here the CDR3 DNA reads TGTGCCAGCAGCTTGGAAATCGGGACAGGAGCCTACGAGCAGTACTTC. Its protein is CASSLEIGTGAYEQYF.

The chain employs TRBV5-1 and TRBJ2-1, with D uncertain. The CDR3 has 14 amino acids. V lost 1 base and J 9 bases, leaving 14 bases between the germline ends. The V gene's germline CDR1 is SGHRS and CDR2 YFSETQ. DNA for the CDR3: TGCGCCAGCAGCTTGAGGTCAGGTGTGGGTGAGCAGTTCTTC. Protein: CASSLRSGVGEQFF.

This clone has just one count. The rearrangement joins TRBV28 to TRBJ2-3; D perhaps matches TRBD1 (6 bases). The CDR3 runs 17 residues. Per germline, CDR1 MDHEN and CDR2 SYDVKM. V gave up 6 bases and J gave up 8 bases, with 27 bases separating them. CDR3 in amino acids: CASRSYRHREMSGTQYF. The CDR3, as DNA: TGTGCCAGCAGATCGTACCGGCACAGGGAGATGAGTGGTACGCAGTATTTT.

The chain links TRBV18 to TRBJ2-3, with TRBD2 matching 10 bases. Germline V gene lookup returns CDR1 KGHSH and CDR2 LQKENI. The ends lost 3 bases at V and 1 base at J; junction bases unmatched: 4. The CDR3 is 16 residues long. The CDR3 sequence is CASSPRTSGGTDTQYF. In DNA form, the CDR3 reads TGTGCCAGCTCACCCCGGACTAGCGGTGGCACAGATACGCAGTATTTT.

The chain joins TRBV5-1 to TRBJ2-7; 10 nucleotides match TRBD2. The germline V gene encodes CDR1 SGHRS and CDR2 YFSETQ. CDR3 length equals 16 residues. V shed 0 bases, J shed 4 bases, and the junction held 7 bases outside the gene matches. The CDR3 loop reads CASSLDLAGVGYEQYF. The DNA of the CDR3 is TGCGCCAGCAGCTTGGACCTAGCGGGAGTTGGTTACGAGCAGTACTTC. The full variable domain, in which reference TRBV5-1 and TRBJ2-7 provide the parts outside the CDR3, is KAGVTQTPRYLIKTRGQQVTLSCSPISGHRSVSWYQQTPGQGLQFLFEYFSETQRNKGNFPGRFSGRQFSNSRSEMNVSTLELGDSALYLCASSLDLAGVGYEQYFGPGTRLTVT.

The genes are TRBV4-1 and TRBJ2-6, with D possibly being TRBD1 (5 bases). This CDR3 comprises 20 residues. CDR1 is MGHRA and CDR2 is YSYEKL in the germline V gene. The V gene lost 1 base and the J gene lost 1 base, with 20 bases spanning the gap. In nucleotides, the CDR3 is TGCGCCAGCAGCCAAGGTGCAGGGTTATTACGATCATCTGGGGCCAACGTCCTGACTTTC. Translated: CASSQGAGLLRSSGANVLTF.

The CDR3 bases are TGTGCCAGTAGTTGGGACAGGGCCAACACTGAAGCTTTCTTT. Protein: CASSWDRANTEAFF. The chain uses TRBV19 and TRBJ1-1, with TRBD1 identical over 9 bases. V lost 5 bases, J lost 2 bases, and 3 bases stayed unmatched. The V gene's germline CDR1 is LNHDA and CDR2 SQIVND (reference sequence). The length of the CDR3 is 14 residues.

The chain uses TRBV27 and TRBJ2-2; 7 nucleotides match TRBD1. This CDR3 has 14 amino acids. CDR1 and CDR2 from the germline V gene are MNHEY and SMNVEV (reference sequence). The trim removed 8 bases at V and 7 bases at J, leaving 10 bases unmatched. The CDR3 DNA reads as TGTGCCAGCCGACAGGGTGGAGGATACGGGGAGCTGTTTTTT. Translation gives CASRQGGGYGELFF.

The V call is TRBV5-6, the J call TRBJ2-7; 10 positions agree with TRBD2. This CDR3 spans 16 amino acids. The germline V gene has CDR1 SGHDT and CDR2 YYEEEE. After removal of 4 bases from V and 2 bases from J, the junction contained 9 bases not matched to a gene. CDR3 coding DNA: TGTGCCAGCAGCCCAACCTCGGGACTAGCGACCTACGAGCAGTACTTC. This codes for CASSPTSGLATYEQYF. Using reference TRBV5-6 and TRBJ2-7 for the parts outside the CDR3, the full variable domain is DAGVTQSPTHLIKTRGQQVTLRCSPKSGHDTVSWYQQALGQGPQFIFQYYEEEERQRGNFPDRFSGHQFPNYSSELNVNALLLGDSALYLCASSPTSGLATYEQYFGPGTRLTVT.

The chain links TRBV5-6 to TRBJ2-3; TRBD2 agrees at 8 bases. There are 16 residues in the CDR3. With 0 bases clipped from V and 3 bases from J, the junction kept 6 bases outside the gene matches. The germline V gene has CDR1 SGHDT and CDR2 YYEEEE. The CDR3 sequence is CASSLASQRETDTQYF. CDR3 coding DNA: TGTGCCAGCAGCTTGGCCAGCCAGCGGGAGACAGATACGCAGTATTTT. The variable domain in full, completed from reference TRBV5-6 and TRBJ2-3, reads DAGVTQSPTHLIKTRGQQVTLRCSPKSGHDTVSWYQQALGQGPQFIFQYYEEEERQRGNFPDRFSGHQFPNYSSELNVNALLLGDSALYLCASSLASQRETDTQYFGPGTRLTVL.

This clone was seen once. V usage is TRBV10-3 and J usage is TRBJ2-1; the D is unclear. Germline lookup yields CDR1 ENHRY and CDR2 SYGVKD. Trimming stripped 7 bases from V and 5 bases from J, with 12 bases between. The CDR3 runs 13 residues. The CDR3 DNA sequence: TGTGCCATCACATCTCAAGGAGACAATGAGCAGTTCTTC. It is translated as CAITSQGDNEQFF.

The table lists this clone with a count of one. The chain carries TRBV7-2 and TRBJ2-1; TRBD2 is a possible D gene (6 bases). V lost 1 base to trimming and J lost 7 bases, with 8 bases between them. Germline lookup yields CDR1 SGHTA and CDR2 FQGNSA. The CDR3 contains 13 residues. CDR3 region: CASSLGEVNEQFF. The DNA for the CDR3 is TGTGCCAGCAGCTTAGGGGAGGTAAATGAGCAGTTCTTC.

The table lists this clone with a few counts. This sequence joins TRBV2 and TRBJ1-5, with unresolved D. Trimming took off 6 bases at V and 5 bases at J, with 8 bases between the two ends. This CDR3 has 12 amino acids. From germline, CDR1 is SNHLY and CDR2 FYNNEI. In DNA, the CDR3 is TGTGCCAGCAGACAGAATTATCAGCCCCAGCATTTT. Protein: CASRQNYQPQHF.

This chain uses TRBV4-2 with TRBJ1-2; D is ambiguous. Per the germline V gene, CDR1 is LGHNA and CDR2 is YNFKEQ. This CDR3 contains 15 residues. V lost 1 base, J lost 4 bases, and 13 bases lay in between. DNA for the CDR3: TGTGCCAGCAGCCAAGTGTTCGCCGGTACCTATGGCTACACCTTC. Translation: CASSQVFAGTYGYTF.

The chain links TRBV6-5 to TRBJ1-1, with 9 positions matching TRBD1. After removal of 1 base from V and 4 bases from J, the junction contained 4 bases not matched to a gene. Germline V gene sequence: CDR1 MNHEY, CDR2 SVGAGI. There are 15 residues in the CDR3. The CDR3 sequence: CASSYWDREGTEAFF. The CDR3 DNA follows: TGTGCCAGCAGTTACTGGGACAGGGAGGGCACTGAAGCTTTCTTT.

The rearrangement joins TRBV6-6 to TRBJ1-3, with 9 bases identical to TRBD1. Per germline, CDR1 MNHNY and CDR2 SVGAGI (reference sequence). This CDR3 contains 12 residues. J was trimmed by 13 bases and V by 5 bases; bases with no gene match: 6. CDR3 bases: TGTGCCAGCAGTCACGGACAGGGGACGATATATTTT. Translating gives CASSHGQGTIYF.

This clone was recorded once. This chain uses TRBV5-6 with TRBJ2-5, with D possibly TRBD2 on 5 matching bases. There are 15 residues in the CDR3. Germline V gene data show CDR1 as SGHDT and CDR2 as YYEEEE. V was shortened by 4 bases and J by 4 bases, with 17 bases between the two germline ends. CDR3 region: CASSPGVFPSETQYF. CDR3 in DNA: TGTGCCAGCAGCCCCGGGGTTTTCCCTTCAGAGACCCAGTACTTC.

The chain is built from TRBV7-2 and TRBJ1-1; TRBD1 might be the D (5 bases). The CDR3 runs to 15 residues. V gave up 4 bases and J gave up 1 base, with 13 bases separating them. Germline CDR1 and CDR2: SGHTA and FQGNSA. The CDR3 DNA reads TGTGCCAGCAGCTGGGCCGGGACTCGGAACACTGAAGCTTTCTTT. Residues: CASSWAGTRNTEAFF.

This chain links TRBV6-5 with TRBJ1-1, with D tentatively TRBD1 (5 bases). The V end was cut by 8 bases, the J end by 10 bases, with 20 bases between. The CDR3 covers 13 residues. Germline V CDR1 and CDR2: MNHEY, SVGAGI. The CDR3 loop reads CASLQRGTGGAFF. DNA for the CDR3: TGTGCCAGCCTACAGCGGGGGACGGGAGGAGCTTTCTTT.

CDR3 nucleotide sequence: TGTGCCAGCCGATCGACCGGGACTGGGGTGGGGGAGCTGTTTTTT. As protein: CASRSTGTGVGELFF. The chain links TRBV28 to TRBJ2-2, with D tentatively TRBD2 (6 bases). The germline V gene encodes CDR1 MDHEN and CDR2 SYDVKM. The CDR3 sequence is 15 residues long. Between the trimmed V and J ends, which lost 8 bases and 8 bases, there was a span of 21 bases. The entire variable domain, with the rest obtained from reference TRBV28 and TRBJ2-2, is as follows: DVKVTQSSRYLVKRTGEKVFLECVQDMDHENMFWYRQDPGLGLRLIYFSYDVKMKEKGDIPEGYSVSREKKERFSLILESASTNQTSMYLCASRSTGTGVGELFFGEGSRLTVL.

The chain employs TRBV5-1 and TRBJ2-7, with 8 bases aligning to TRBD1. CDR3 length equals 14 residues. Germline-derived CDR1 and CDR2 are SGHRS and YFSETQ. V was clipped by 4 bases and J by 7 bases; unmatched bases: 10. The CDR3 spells CASSLGQGLREQYF. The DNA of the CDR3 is TGCGCCAGCAGCCTCGGACAGGGATTGAGGGAGCAGTACTTC.

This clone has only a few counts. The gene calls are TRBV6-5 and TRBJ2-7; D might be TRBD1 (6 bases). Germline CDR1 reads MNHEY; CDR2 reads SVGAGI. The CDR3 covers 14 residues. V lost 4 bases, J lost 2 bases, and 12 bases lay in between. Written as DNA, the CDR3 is TGTGCCAGCAGTTCGGAGACAGGAGCCTACGAGCAGTACTTC. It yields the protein CASSSETGAYEQYF.